This record concerns one T cell receptor (beta chain) sequence. No antigen is known for it. The unexposed donors gave CD4+ T cells in about 2011-2019, prior to COVID-19. The cells were cultured for approximately ten days before CD4+ T cells were isolated. Testing used SARS-CoV-2 S/N and four cold-coronavirus spikes on unexposed-donor CD4+ T cells, cells permitting. Data came from immunoSEQ multiplex PCR; TCRdb stores just in-frame clones and leaves some out. The sample holds just under 20,000 clones; 70% to 90% are singletons and the top ten take around 10%. Germline V lookup: CDR1 ENHRY, CDR2 SYGVKD. V was trimmed by 4 bases and J by 2 bases, leaving 8 bases between them. The CDR3 covers 13 residues. This sample was included in a study of CD4 T cells in relation to SARS-CoV-2 and coronaviruses.

Specimen: CD4+ T cells from PBMCs, cultured in vitro. The V gene is TRBV10-3, the J gene TRBJ2-5; D call uncertain. The origin of this receptor is a human donor in good health. The CDR3 coding sequence is TGTGCCATCAGTGCGGCTAGACAAGAGACCCAGTACTTC. It yields the protein CAISAARQETQYF.